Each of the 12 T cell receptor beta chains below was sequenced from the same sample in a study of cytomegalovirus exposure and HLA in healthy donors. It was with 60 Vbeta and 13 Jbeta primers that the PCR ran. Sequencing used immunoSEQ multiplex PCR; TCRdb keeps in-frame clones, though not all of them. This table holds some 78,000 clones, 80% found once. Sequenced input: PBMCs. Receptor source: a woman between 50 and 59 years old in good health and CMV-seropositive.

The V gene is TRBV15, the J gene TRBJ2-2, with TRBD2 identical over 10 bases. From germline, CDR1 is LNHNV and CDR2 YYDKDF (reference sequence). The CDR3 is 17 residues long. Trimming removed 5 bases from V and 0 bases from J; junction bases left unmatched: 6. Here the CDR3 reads CATSEGGLATNTGELFF. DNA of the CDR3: TGTGCCACCAGCGAAGGGGGACTAGCGACGAACACCGGGGAGCTGTTTTTT.

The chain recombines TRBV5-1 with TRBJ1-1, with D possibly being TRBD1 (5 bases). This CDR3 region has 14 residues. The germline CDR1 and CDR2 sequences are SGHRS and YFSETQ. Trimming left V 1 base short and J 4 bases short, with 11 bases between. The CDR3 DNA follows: TGCGCCAGCAGCTTGCGGGGGGAATTCACTGAAGCTTTCTTT. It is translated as CASSLRGEFTEAFF. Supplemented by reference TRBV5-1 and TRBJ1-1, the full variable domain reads KAGVTQTPRYLIKTRGQQVTLSCSPISGHRSVSWYQQTPGQGLQFLFEYFSETQRNKGNFPGRFSGRQFSNSRSEMNVSTLELGDSALYLCASSLRGEFTEAFFGQGTRLTVV.

This CDR3 is CASSVDSIRGAFF. DNA for the CDR3: TGTGCCAGCAGCGTAGACAGCATCCGGGGAGCTTTCTTT. The V and J genes are TRBV9 and TRBJ1-1; D remains unclear. V dropped 0 bases and J dropped 10 bases, with 13 bases sitting between them. Germline V lookup: CDR1 SGDLS, CDR2 YYNGEE. The CDR3 covers 13 residues.

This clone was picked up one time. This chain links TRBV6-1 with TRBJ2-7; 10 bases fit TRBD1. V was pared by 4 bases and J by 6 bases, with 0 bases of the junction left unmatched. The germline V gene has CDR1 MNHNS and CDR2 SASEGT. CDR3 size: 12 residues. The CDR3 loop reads CASSGTGGEQYV. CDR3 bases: TGTGCCAGCAGTGGGACAGGGGGCGAGCAGTACGTC.

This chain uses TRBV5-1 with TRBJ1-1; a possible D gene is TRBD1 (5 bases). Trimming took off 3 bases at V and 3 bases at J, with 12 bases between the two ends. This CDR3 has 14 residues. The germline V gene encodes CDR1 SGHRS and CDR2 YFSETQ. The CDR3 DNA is TGCGCCAGCAGCTCGTGGGGGGTTGACACTGAAGCTTTCTTT. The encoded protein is CASSSWGVDTEAFF.

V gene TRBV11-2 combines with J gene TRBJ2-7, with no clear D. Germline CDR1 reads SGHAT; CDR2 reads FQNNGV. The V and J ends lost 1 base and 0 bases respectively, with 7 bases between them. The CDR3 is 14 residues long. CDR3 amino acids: CASSLGGSSYEQYF. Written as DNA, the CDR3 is TGTGCCAGCAGCTTAGGTGGCAGCTCCTACGAGCAGTACTTC. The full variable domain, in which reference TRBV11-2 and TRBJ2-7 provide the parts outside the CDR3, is EAGVAQSPRYKIIEKRQSVAFWCNPISGHATLYWYQQILGQGPKLLIQFQNNGVVDDSQLPKDRFSAERLKGVDSTLKIQPAKLEDSAVYLCASSLGGSSYEQYFGPGTRLTVT.

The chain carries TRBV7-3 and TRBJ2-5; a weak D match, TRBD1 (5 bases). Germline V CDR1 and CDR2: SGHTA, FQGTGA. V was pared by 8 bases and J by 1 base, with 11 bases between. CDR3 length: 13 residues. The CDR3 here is CASSQELQETQYF. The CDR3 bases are TGTGCCAGCTCACAGGAACTCCAAGAGACCCAGTACTTC.

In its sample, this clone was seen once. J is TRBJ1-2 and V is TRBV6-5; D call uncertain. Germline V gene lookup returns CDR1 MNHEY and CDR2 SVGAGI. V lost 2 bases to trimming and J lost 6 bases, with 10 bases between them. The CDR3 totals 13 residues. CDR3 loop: CASSYRELNGYTF. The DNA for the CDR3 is TGTGCCAGCAGTTACCGCGAACTCAATGGCTACACCTTC.

The CDR3 protein is CASSATGTAAGTQYF. CDR3 bases: TGTGCCAGCAGTGCTACCGGGACAGCCGCGGGGACCCAGTACTTC. The chain combines TRBV2 with TRBJ2-5, with 7 bases aligning to TRBD1. Germline CDR1 and CDR2: SNHLY and FYNNEI. The CDR3 runs 15 residues. The trim removed 4 bases at V and 7 bases at J, leaving 12 bases unmatched.

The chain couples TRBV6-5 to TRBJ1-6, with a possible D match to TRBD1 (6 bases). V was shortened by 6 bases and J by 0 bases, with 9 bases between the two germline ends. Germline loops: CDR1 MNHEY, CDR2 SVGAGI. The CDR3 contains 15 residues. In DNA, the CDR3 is TGTGCCAGCAGGCAGGGGAGCTCCTATAATTCACCCCTCCACTTT. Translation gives CASRQGSSYNSPLHF.

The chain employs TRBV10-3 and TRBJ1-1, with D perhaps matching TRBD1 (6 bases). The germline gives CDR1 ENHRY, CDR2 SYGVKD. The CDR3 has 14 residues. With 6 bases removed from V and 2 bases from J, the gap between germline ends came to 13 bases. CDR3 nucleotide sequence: TGTGCCATCAGACAGGGAATACTCAACACTGAAGCTTTCTTT. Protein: CAIRQGILNTEAFF.

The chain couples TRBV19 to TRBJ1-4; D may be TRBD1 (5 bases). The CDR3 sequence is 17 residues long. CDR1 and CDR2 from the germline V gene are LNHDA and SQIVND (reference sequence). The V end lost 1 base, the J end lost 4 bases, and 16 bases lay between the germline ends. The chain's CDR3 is CASSIGLPPGVNEKLFF. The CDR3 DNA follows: TGTGCCAGTAGTATAGGCCTACCGCCGGGGGTTAATGAAAAACTGTTTTTT.